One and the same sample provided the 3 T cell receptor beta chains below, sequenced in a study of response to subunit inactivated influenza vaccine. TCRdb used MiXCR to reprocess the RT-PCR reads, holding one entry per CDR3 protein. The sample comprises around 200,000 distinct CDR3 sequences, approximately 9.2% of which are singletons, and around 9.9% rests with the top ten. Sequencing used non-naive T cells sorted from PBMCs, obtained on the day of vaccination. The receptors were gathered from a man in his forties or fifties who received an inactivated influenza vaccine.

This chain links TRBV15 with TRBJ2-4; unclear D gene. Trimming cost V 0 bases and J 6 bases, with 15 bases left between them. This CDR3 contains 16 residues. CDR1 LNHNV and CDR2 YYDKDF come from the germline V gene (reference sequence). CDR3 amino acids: CATSRDYGVTGNIQYF. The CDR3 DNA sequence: TGTGCCACCAGCAGAGATTATGGGGTCACGGGAAACATTCAGTACTTC.

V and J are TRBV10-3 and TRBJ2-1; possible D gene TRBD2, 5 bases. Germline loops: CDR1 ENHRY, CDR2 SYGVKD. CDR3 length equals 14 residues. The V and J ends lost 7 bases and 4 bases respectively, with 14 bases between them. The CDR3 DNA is TGTGCCATCACAGCGGCTTACACTTACAATGAGCAGTTCTTC. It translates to CAITAAYTYNEQFF.

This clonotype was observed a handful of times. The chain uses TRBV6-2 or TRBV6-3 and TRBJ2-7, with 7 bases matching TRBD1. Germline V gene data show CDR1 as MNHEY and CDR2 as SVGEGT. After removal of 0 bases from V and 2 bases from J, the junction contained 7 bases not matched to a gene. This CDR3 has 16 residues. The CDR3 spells CASSYSKFQGAYEQYF. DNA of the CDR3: TGTGCCAGCAGTTACTCGAAATTCCAGGGGGCCTACGAGCAGTACTTC.